The 22 T cell receptor beta chains below all came from one sample that was sequenced in a study of blood T cell repertoires in COVID-19. Sequenced by immunoSEQ multiplex PCR; TCRdb stores in-frame clones only, minus some. Among 65,000 to 80,000 clones listed, 70% to 90% were seen once. Sequenced sample: peripheral blood. The receptors derive from a man aged 50 to 60 with active COVID-19.

V gene TRBV6-5 combines with J gene TRBJ1-1; TRBD1 agrees at 7 bases. Germline CDR1 is MNHEY and CDR2 is SVGAGI. Germline trimming cut 7 bases from V and 8 bases from J; bases unmatched to any gene: 4. The CDR3 has 11 residues. CDR3 in DNA: TGTGCCAGCAAAACAGGGGCCGAAGCTTTCTTT. Amino acid sequence: CASKTGAEAFF.

The V and J genes are TRBV10-3 and TRBJ2-7; D gene ambiguous. The CDR3 has 12 amino acids. V lost 6 bases to trimming and J lost 3 bases, with 9 bases between them. CDR1 is ENHRY and CDR2 is SYGVKD in the germline V gene. The CDR3 sequence is CAISAYNYEQYF. The CDR3 coding sequence is TGTGCCATCAGCGCCTATAACTACGAGCAGTACTTC.

J is TRBJ1-2 and V is TRBV6-5, with D perhaps TRBD1 (6 bases). V was cut by 8 bases and J by 8 bases, with 9 bases left in between. Germline-derived CDR1 and CDR2 are MNHEY and SVGAGI. CDR3 size: 10 residues. CDR3 loop: CASEGGGYTF. For the CDR3, the DNA is TGTGCCAGCGAAGGGGGAGGCTACACCTTC.

The chain has TRBV7-9 and TRBJ1-2, with 8 bases lining up with TRBD1. The CDR3 sequence is 13 residues long. The germline V gene encodes CDR1 SEHNR and CDR2 FQNEAQ (reference sequence). With V trimmed by 5 bases and J by 6 bases, 5 bases remained unmatched. CDR3 bases: TGTGCCAGCAGCATCGGACAGGGAGATGGCTACACCTTC. Translation: CASSIGQGDGYTF. Using reference TRBV7-9 and TRBJ1-2 for the parts outside the CDR3, the full variable domain is DTGVSQNPRHKITKRGQNVTFRCDPISEHNRLYWYRQTLGQGPEFLTYFQNEAQLEKSRLLSDRFSAERPKGSFSTLEIQRTEQGDSAMYLCASSIGQGDGYTFGSGTRLTVV.

The chain has TRBV18 and TRBJ2-4; TRBD2 agrees at 12 bases. Looked up from germline, CDR1 is KGHSH and CDR2 is LQKENI. The CDR3 has 14 residues. Trimming cost V 5 bases and J 6 bases; bases outside gene matches: 2. The CDR3 bases are TGTGCCAGCTCATCGGGACTAGCGGGAAACATTCAGTACTTC. Amino acid sequence: CASSSGLAGNIQYF.

V and J are TRBV5-6 and TRBJ2-2, with D perhaps matching TRBD2 (5 bases). CDR3 length: 13 amino acids. V lost 4 bases and J 6 bases, leaving 10 bases between the germline ends. Germline V gives CDR1 SGHDT, CDR2 YYEEEE. The CDR3: CASSLREAGELFF. The CDR3 nucleotides are TGTGCCAGCAGCCTCCGGGAAGCCGGGGAGCTGTTTTTT.

The chain has TRBV5-1 and TRBJ1-2; tentatively, D is TRBD1 (6 bases). V lost 0 bases, J lost 2 bases, and 8 bases lay in between. Germline V gene data show CDR1 as SGHRS and CDR2 as YFSETQ. The CDR3 runs 14 residues. CDR3 protein: CASSLEGTNYGYTF. CDR3 in DNA: TGCGCCAGCAGCTTGGAAGGGACAAACTATGGCTACACCTTC.

The sample holds one count of this clone. The genes are TRBV6-5 and TRBJ1-2; perhaps TRBD1 as D (6 bases). The CDR3 covers 14 residues. Germline lookup yields CDR1 MNHEY and CDR2 SVGAGI. V was shortened by 5 bases and J by 0 bases, with 10 bases between the two germline ends. The CDR3 coding sequence is TGTGCCAGCAGTCTCACAGGGACTAACTATGGCTACACCTTC. Its translation: CASSLTGTNYGYTF.

The gene calls are TRBV5-4 and TRBJ2-3, with 12 nucleotides matching TRBD2. Looked up from germline, CDR1 is SGHNT and CDR2 is YYREEE (reference sequence). V shed 4 bases and J 2 bases; nucleotides not matched to a gene: 8. There are 17 residues in the CDR3. The CDR3 spells CASSPRGTSGPTDTQYF. The CDR3 DNA reads TGTGCCAGCAGCCCGAGAGGGACTAGCGGGCCCACAGATACGCAGTATTTT.

V is TRBV13 and J is TRBJ1-4; 10 bases match TRBD1. CDR1 and CDR2 (germline): PRHDT, FYEKMQ (reference sequence). The CDR3 contains 18 residues. J gave up 3 bases and V 5 bases, and 12 bases lay outside the gene matches. The CDR3 protein is CASSARWRQGAPNEKLFF. The CDR3 DNA is TGTGCCAGCAGCGCTCGGTGGAGACAGGGGGCTCCTAATGAAAAACTGTTTTTT.

Only a few counts were recorded for this clone. The chain employs TRBV6-2 or TRBV6-3 and TRBJ1-1, with 8 bases matching TRBD1. V dropped 4 bases and J dropped 4; count of bases not matched to a gene: 5. The CDR3 is made up of 14 amino acids. Germline CDR1 is MNHEY and CDR2 is SVGEGT. The CDR3 DNA reads TGTGCCAGCAGTTCCCACGGGACAGGCACTGAAGCTTTCTTT. The encoded protein is CASSSHGTGTEAFF.

The chain uses TRBV4-3 and TRBJ1-4; the match to TRBD1 covers 7 bases. Germline V gene lookup returns CDR1 LGHNA and CDR2 YSLEER. The V and J ends lost 4 bases and 5 bases, in that order; junction bases with no gene match: 1. CDR3 size: 13 residues. CDR3 nucleotides: TGCGCCAGCAGCCGACAGGGAAATGAAAAACTGTTTTTT. It encodes CASSRQGNEKLFF.

This clone was seen once. The rearrangement uses TRBV29-1 and TRBJ2-4; 7 bases map to TRBD1. Germline V gives CDR1 SQVTM, CDR2 ANQGSEA. V shed 1 base, J shed 12 bases, and the junction held 9 bases outside the gene matches. This CDR3 has 13 residues. The CDR3 DNA sequence: TGCAGCGTTGAAGTGGACAGGATGGAGGCTCAGTACTTC. It translates to CSVEVDRMEAQYF. The entire variable domain, with the rest obtained from reference TRBV29-1 and TRBJ2-4, is as follows: SAVISQKPSRDICQRGTSLTIQCQVDSQVTMMFWYRQQPGQSLTLIATANQGSEATYESGFVIDKFPISRPNLTFSTLTVSNMSPEDSSIYLCSVEVDRMEAQYFGAGTRLSVL.

The chain couples TRBV6-5 to TRBJ2-2; D is unresolved. V shed 6 bases and J shed 1 base, with 6 bases lying between them. The CDR3 is made up of 13 amino acids. The germline CDR1 and CDR2 sequences are MNHEY and SVGAGI. As DNA, the CDR3 is TGTGCCAGCAGACGACAGAACACCGGGGAGCTGTTTTTT. It specifies CASRRQNTGELFF.

This clone occurred once. The rearrangement uses TRBV19 and TRBJ2-7; no reliable D call. From germline, CDR1 is LNHDA and CDR2 SQIVND (reference sequence). V was trimmed by 3 bases and J by 0 bases, leaving 6 bases between them. The CDR3 is made up of 13 amino acids. The CDR3 region has the DNA TGTGCCAGTAGTATTCACAGCTCCTACGAGCAGTACTTC. Protein: CASSIHSSYEQYF.

V is TRBV5-1 and J is TRBJ2-5; 13 bases match TRBD2. The germline V gene encodes CDR1 SGHRS and CDR2 YFSETQ. V was pared by 4 bases and J by 1 base, with 7 bases of the junction left unmatched. This CDR3 has 17 amino acids. CDR3 DNA: TGCGCCAGCAGCCCCGAACTAGCGGGAGGGCCCCAAGAGACCCAGTACTTC. Translating gives CASSPELAGGPQETQYF.

J is TRBJ2-2 and V is TRBV3-1 (or the pseudogene TRBV3-2); D ambiguous. This CDR3 has 15 residues. The V end lost 1 base, the J end lost 1 base, and 7 bases lay between the germline ends. Germline CDR1 and CDR2: LGHDT and YNNKEL (reference sequence). The CDR3 DNA is TGTGCCAGCAGCCAAGGTTACGGGAACACCGGGGAGCTGTTTTTT. This sequence encodes CASSQGYGNTGELFF.

The V and J genes are TRBV11-2 and TRBJ2-3; D possibly corresponds to TRBD1 (6 bases). V was cut by 3 bases and J by 5 bases, with 18 bases left in between. Germline values: CDR1 SGHAT, CDR2 FQNNGV. The CDR3 is made up of 16 amino acids. The CDR3 sequence is CASSFLHQGQGDTQYF. Written as DNA, the CDR3 is TGTGCCAGCAGCTTTTTACATCAGGGGCAGGGAGATACGCAGTATTTT.

The genes are TRBV20-1 and TRBJ2-2; D ambiguous. There are 12 residues in the CDR3. With 3 bases removed from V and 3 bases from J, the gap between germline ends came to 5 bases. CDR1 is DFQATT, CDR2 SNEGSKA, per germline (reference sequence). The CDR3 loop is CSASRDTGELFF. DNA for the CDR3: TGCAGTGCTAGTCGGGACACCGGGGAGCTGTTTTTT.

CDR3 residues: CASSVGGTGINYGYTF. CDR3 sequence (DNA): TGTGCCAGCAGCGTAGGAGGGACAGGGATTAACTATGGCTACACCTTC. The chain joins TRBV9 to TRBJ1-2; 9 bases are a match to TRBD1. The CDR3 is made up of 16 amino acids. Germline V gene data show CDR1 as SGDLS and CDR2 as YYNGEE. Trimming cost V 0 bases and J 1 base; bases outside gene matches: 4.

V is TRBV6-4 and J is TRBJ2-6; 7 bases agree with TRBD1. The CDR3 totals 16 residues. Germline-derived CDR1 and CDR2 are MRHNA and SNTAGT. J gave up 1 base and V 2 bases, and 2 bases lay outside the gene matches. The CDR3 DNA is TGTGCCAGCAGTGACGGCAGGGGGTCTGGGGCCAACGTCCTGACTTTC. This codes for CASSDGRGSGANVLTF.

This chain's CDR3 is CASSVDRGLSGANVLTF. CDR3 nucleotides: TGTGCCAGCAGCGTGGACAGGGGGCTCTCTGGGGCCAACGTCCTGACTTTC. This rearrangement joins TRBV9 to TRBJ2-6, with 11 bases that match TRBD1. Germline values: CDR1 SGDLS, CDR2 YYNGEE. CDR3 length: 17 amino acids. V gave up 2 bases and J gave up 0 bases; unmatched junction bases: 1.